This TCR beta chain derives from a study of blood T cell repertoires in COVID-19. Background on the study: Acute-phase and convalescent COVID-19 samples originated in the United States, Italy and Spain. PBMCs, B-cell-depleted T cells, or T cells were the source of the cDNA or gDNA that made up the material.

Turning to this clone: The same CDR3 is also encoded by other DNA sequences in this sample.

In the authors' workflow: How many nucleated cells were present was estimated from reference gene primer amplification. Clones were sequenced by immunoSEQ multiplex PCR, and TCRdb holds only the in-frame ones, with some missing. That table supplies the V and J calls and clone size; D and trimming were determined from the DNA. This sample has tens of thousands of clones; about four fifths occur once, and the top ten carry around a sixth. There are 15 residues in the CDR3. From germline, CDR1 is SGHAT and CDR2 FQNNGV. V was cut by 1 base and J by 5 bases, with 12 bases left in between. The receptor was isolated from a man between 65 and 85 years old who had recovered from COVID-19. Sequenced input: peripheral blood. The chain has TRBV11-2 and TRBJ2-1; D is possibly TRBD2 (7 bases). CDR3 amino acids: CASSLAGGGNNEQFF. CDR3 nucleotide sequence: TGTGCCAGCAGCTTAGCGGGCGGGGGCAACAATGAGCAGTTCTTC. Together with reference TRBV11-2 and TRBJ2-1, the CDR3 gives the full variable domain: EAGVAQSPRYKIIEKRQSVAFWCNPISGHATLYWYQQILGQGPKLLIQFQNNGVVDDSQLPKDRFSAERLKGVDSTLKIQPAKLEDSAVYLCASSLAGGGNNEQFFGPGTRLTVL.